These 9 T cell receptor beta chains were sequenced from one sample in a study of T cell responses to AZD1222 COVID-19 vaccine. Some clones are missing from TCRdb's copy, which holds only in-frame ones; the method was immunoSEQ multiplex PCR. Here the sample spans fewer than 120,000 clones, roughly 93% being singletons. The sample consisted of peripheral blood, taken 28 days after the second AZD1222 dose. The receptor set was obtained from an adult who received the AZD1222 COVID-19 vaccine.

The chain recombines TRBV29-1 with TRBJ1-1, with a weak D call TRBD1 (5 bases). V was clipped by 7 bases and J by 1 base, with 10 bases between them. Germline CDR1 reads SQVTM; CDR2 reads ANQGSEA. CDR3 length: 12 residues. CDR3 loop: CSAGGRNTEAFF. The CDR3 region has the DNA TGCAGCGCGGGGGGGAGGAACACTGAAGCTTTCTTT.

J is TRBJ1-6 and V is TRBV6-5, with TRBD1 matching 9 bases. The CDR3 extends over 13 amino acids. Per germline, CDR1 MNHEY and CDR2 SVGAGI. V trimming: 8 bases; J trimming: 10 bases; junction bases outside the gene matches: 6. As DNA, the CDR3 is TGTGCCAGCGGGGGACAGGGACGATCACCCCTCCACTTT. Protein: CASGGQGRSPLHF.

The chain couples TRBV18 to TRBJ2-7; D is ambiguous. Germline lookup yields CDR1 KGHSH and CDR2 LQKENI. V shed 0 bases and J shed 2 bases, with 5 bases lying between them. This CDR3 is built from 13 residues. CDR3 in amino acids: CASSPPPAYEQYF. The CDR3 DNA follows: TGTGCCAGCTCACCACCCCCGGCCTACGAGCAGTACTTC.

V is TRBV12-3 or TRBV12-4 and J is TRBJ2-3, with a possible D match to TRBD1 (5 bases). The CDR3 runs to 13 residues. The V end lost 8 bases, the J end lost 6 bases, and 15 bases lay between the germline ends. CDR3 in amino acids: CASDGQGGDTQYF. The CDR3 region has the DNA TGTGCCAGCGATGGCCAGGGTGGTGATACGCAGTATTTT.

The V gene is TRBV28, the J gene TRBJ1-3, with D hard to call. Trimming took 2 bases from V and 2 from J, leaving 10 bases between them. Germline CDR1 reads MDHEN; CDR2 reads SYDVKM. This CDR3 spans 15 amino acids. The CDR3: CASSLGGTPGNTIYF. CDR3 DNA sequence: TGTGCCAGCAGTTTAGGCGGAACCCCTGGAAACACCATATATTTT.

In its sample, this clone was seen once. The chain employs TRBV16 and TRBJ1-2, with D possibly matching TRBD1 (6 bases). The CDR3 totals 14 residues. Trimming pared 10 bases from V and 3 bases from J, leaving 18 bases between. Germline-derived CDR1 and CDR2 are KGHSY and FQNENV. CDR3 protein: CATKSGEGDYGYTF. The CDR3 DNA is TGTGCCACCAAGTCAGGGGAAGGGGACTATGGCTACACCTTC.

This chain joins TRBV6-5 and TRBJ1-2; D gene ambiguous. The V gene's germline CDR1 is MNHEY and CDR2 SVGAGI. V was clipped by 2 bases and J by 8 bases, with 15 bases between them. The CDR3 is 14 residues long. The CDR3 sequence is CASSYAEKSQGYTF. The CDR3 DNA reads as TGTGCCAGCAGTTACGCGGAGAAATCCCAAGGCTACACCTTC.

The rearrangement links TRBV13 to TRBJ2-2; no firm D call. CDR1 PRHDT and CDR2 FYEKMQ come from the germline V gene (reference sequence). This CDR3 has 13 amino acids. The V end lost 2 bases, the J end lost 3 bases, and 4 bases lay between the germline ends. The CDR3: CASSLLYTGELFF. The CDR3 region has the DNA TGTGCCAGCAGCTTACTTTACACCGGGGAGCTGTTTTTT.

The gene calls are TRBV12-3 or TRBV12-4 and TRBJ2-1, with TRBD1 as a possible D gene (5 bases). V was pared by 6 bases and J by 5 bases, with 11 bases between. The CDR3 contains 13 residues. The CDR3 region has the DNA TGTGCCAGCAGGGGGCCCCTCAACAATGAGCAGTTCTTC. Translating it yields CASRGPLNNEQFF.